The following is a T cell receptor (beta chain) sequence with its context. The data belong to a study of T cell responses to AZD1222 COVID-19 vaccine. Study-level information: Second doses were pooled across both intervals (about 4 or about 12 weeks).

The repertoire was sequenced with immunoSEQ multiplex PCR; TCRdb's copy has only in-frame clones and lacks some. The sample lists some 160,000 clones, about 90% occurring once. Sequencing was performed on peripheral blood, taken on day 0 of AZD1222 vaccination. The TCR was taken from an adult in good health.

The CDR3 protein is CASSRDRGSGYTF. The CDR3, as DNA: TGTGCCAGCAGCCGGGACAGGGGCTCTGGCTACACCTTC. The J gene is TRBJ1-2, the V gene TRBV3-1 (or the pseudogene TRBV3-2); TRBD1 agrees at 10 bases. The length of the CDR3 is 13 residues. Germline V gives CDR1 LGHDT, CDR2 YNNKEL (reference sequence). Trimming at V came to 4 bases and at J to 7 bases, leaving 3 bases not matched to a gene.